The 25 T cell receptor beta chains in this list originate from one sample, sequenced in a study of OX40 agonist ivuxolimab in advanced cancers. The table came from immunoSEQ multiplex PCR; TCRdb's copy has only in-frame clones and leaves some out. The repertoire holds approximately 33,000 clones, with roughly 90% as singletons. The sequencing used CD4+ or CD8+ T cells sorted from blood, collected in a trial of the OX40 agonist ivuxolimab. These receptors were obtained from an adult with an advanced solid tumor such as melanoma, head and neck, liver or kidney cancer.

The chain couples TRBV4-2 to TRBJ2-5, with D perhaps matching TRBD2 (5 bases). The V gene's germline CDR1 is LGHNA and CDR2 YNFKEQ. There are 14 residues in the CDR3. The V gene lost 1 base and the J gene lost 4 bases, with 10 bases spanning the gap. CDR3 region: CASSQGASRETQYF. The CDR3 DNA reads TGTGCCAGCAGCCAAGGGGCTAGCAGAGAGACCCAGTACTTC.

The chain employs TRBV5-6 and TRBJ1-5, with D maybe TRBD1 (5 bases). Looked up from germline, CDR1 is SGHDT and CDR2 is YYEEEE. The CDR3 runs to 14 residues. Deletions cut 2 bases from V and 4 bases from J, with 10 bases between. The DNA of the CDR3 is TGTGCCAGCAGCTTCTCAGGGACTAATCAGCCCCAGCATTTT. Protein product: CASSFSGTNQPQHF.

V is TRBV30 and J is TRBJ2-5; 10 bases match TRBD1. The DNA end is a closer match to TRBJ2-7, so the J assignment may be wrong. Germline CDR1 GTSNPN, CDR2 SVGIG (reference sequence). The CDR3 spans 15 residues. The CDR3 loop reads CAWGGDRGISYEQYF. CDR3 sequence (DNA): TGTGCCTGGGGCGGGGACAGGGGAATTTCCTACGAGCAGTACTTC.

This chain links TRBV2 with TRBJ2-7; TRBD1 matches at 7 bases. V lost 5 bases and J lost 4; bases outside the gene matches: 8. This CDR3 spans 14 amino acids. Germline CDR1 and CDR2: SNHLY and FYNNEI. CDR3 in amino acids: CASSHGQAFYEQYF. The CDR3 nucleotides read TGTGCCAGCAGTCATGGACAGGCGTTTTACGAGCAGTACTTC.

The V call is TRBV14, the J call TRBJ2-1; 9 positions agree with TRBD1. The germline CDR1 and CDR2 sequences are SGHDN and FVKESK. This CDR3 has 14 amino acids. The V and J ends lost 1 base and 5 bases, in that order; junction bases with no gene match: 0. The DNA of the CDR3 is TGTGCCAGCAGCCAAGGGACAGGGGACAATGAGCAGTTCTTC. Residues: CASSQGTGDNEQFF.

The chain employs TRBV6-5 and TRBJ1-2; the D is unclear. Per germline, CDR1 MNHEY and CDR2 SVGAGI. CDR3 size: 15 residues. Trimming cost V 6 bases and J 8 bases, with 22 bases left between them. The CDR3 DNA reads TGTGCCAGCAGCTCCCCGGTCCGGCGAGGGAGCGGCTACACCTTC. Translated, it gives CASSSPVRRGSGYTF.

The chain couples TRBV7-7 to TRBJ2-3; 7 positions match TRBD2. J was trimmed by 2 bases and V by 1 base; bases with no gene match: 3. CDR1 is SSHAT, CDR2 FNYEAQ, per germline (reference sequence). CDR3 length: 15 residues. The chain's CDR3 is CASSLGLASTDTQYF. The CDR3 DNA follows: TGTGCCAGCAGCTTAGGACTAGCTTCCACAGATACGCAGTATTTT.

V and J are TRBV5-1 and TRBJ1-1; D remains unclear. V was shortened by 3 bases and J by 5 bases, with 20 bases between the two germline ends. Germline V gene sequence: CDR1 SGHRS, CDR2 YFSETQ. The CDR3 extends over 16 amino acids. The CDR3, as DNA: TGCGCCAGCAGCTCGGGCGGTATTTCGGGGAGTACTGAAGCTTTCTTT. Residues: CASSSGGISGSTEAFF.

This clone was recorded once. The chain joins TRBV18 to TRBJ1-4; D is perhaps TRBD1 (5 bases). The CDR3 spans 17 residues. V lost 6 bases and J 3 bases, leaving 20 bases between the germline ends. Germline CDR1 and CDR2: KGHSH and LQKENI. The CDR3 sequence: CASSPRGGAGANEKLFF. The DNA of the CDR3 is TGTGCCAGCTCGCCCCGAGGAGGGGCAGGAGCTAATGAAAAACTGTTTTTT.

The gene calls are TRBV9 and TRBJ2-7; maybe TRBD1 (5 bases). Trimming pared 3 bases from V and 0 bases from J, leaving 10 bases between. Germline CDR1 reads SGDLS; CDR2 reads YYNGEE. This CDR3 is 14 amino acids long. The DNA of the CDR3 is TGTGCCAGCAGCGGCGACAGTGCCTCCTACGAGCAGTACTTC. Amino acid sequence: CASSGDSASYEQYF.

The chain combines TRBV10-2 with TRBJ1-6; D remains ambiguous. The CDR3 totals 12 residues. Trimming left V 11 bases short and J 7 bases short, with 12 bases between. From germline, CDR1 is WSHSY and CDR2 SAAADI. The CDR3, as DNA: TGCGCCCCCCTGAAGGTCAATTCACCCCTCCACTTT. Protein product: CAPLKVNSPLHF.

CDR3: CASSPNRDTGELFF. CDR3 DNA: TGTGCCAGCTCACCAAACCGGGACACCGGGGAGCTGTTTTTT. The chain is built from TRBV18 and TRBJ2-2; D not resolved. Trimming left V 2 bases short and J 3 bases short, with 7 bases between. The V gene's germline CDR1 is KGHSH and CDR2 LQKENI. The CDR3 is made up of 14 amino acids.

The chain combines TRBV14 with TRBJ2-3; tentative D call: TRBD1 (6 bases). The length of the CDR3 is 13 residues. CDR1 is SGHDN, CDR2 FVKESK, per germline. V was shortened by 1 base and J by 4 bases, with 6 bases between the two germline ends. CDR3 residues: CASSQAGADTQYF. The CDR3, as DNA: TGTGCCAGCAGCCAAGCAGGGGCAGATACGCAGTATTTT.

The chain employs TRBV9 and TRBJ1-2; the D gene is possibly TRBD1 (5 bases). Germline CDR1 is SGDLS and CDR2 is YYNGEE. The V end was cut by 5 bases, the J end by 6 bases, with 14 bases between. CDR3 length: 13 amino acids. The CDR3 here is CASSPPGSHGYTF. DNA for the CDR3: TGTGCCAGCAGTCCCCCAGGGAGCCATGGCTACACCTTC.

The chain joins TRBV4-1 to TRBJ2-2; D is possibly TRBD1 (6 bases). The CDR3 totals 15 residues. The V gene lost 4 bases and the J gene lost 0 bases, with 9 bases spanning the gap. Germline lookup yields CDR1 MGHRA and CDR2 YSYEKL. Written as DNA, the CDR3 is TGCGCCAGCAGCCCTCGGACAGCGAACACCGGGGAGCTGTTTTTT. Encoded protein: CASSPRTANTGELFF.

This chain connects TRBV4-1 to TRBJ1-4; a weak D match, TRBD1 (6 bases). Trimming shortened V by 0 bases and J by 12 bases, and 17 bases separated the two germline ends. The CDR3 runs 15 residues. CDR1 and CDR2 from the germline V gene are MGHRA and YSYEKL. The CDR3 DNA is TGCGCCAGCAGCCAAGACCGTAACAGGGCAAAGGAACTGTTTTTT. It codes for CASSQDRNRAKELFF.

A single count supports this clone. The gene calls are TRBV6-5 and TRBJ2-1, with 8 bases lining up with TRBD2. This CDR3 contains 12 residues. The V and J ends lost 4 bases and 14 bases, in that order; junction bases with no gene match: 7. Germline lookup yields CDR1 MNHEY and CDR2 SVGAGI. The CDR3 loop reads CASSSVGLAEFF. Written as DNA, the CDR3 is TGTGCCAGCAGTTCCGTCGGACTAGCAGAGTTCTTC.

CDR3 sequence (DNA): TGTGCCAGCAGCTTAGACTCGGGCCTCAATGAAAAACTGTTTTTT. Translating it yields CASSLDSGLNEKLFF. This chain joins TRBV7-9 and TRBJ1-4, with no clear D. V lost 1 base to trimming and J lost 5 bases, with 11 bases between them. Germline-derived CDR1 and CDR2 are SEHNR and FQNEAQ (reference sequence). The CDR3 has 15 residues.

The chain employs TRBV6-1 and TRBJ1-4; TRBD1 matches 8 bases. Germline V gene data show CDR1 as MNHNS and CDR2 as SASEGT. The ends lost 8 bases at V and 3 bases at J; junction bases unmatched: 8. The CDR3 covers 15 residues. The CDR3 DNA follows: TGTGCCAGCGACAGGGGAAGGATCGCTAATGAAAAACTGTTTTTT. Translation: CASDRGRIANEKLFF.

The chain recombines TRBV28 with TRBJ1-1; D ambiguous. V dropped 2 bases and J dropped 4 bases, with 5 bases sitting between them. The CDR3 has 12 residues. In germline, CDR1 is MDHEN, CDR2 SYDVKM. CDR3 bases: TGTGCCAGCAGTTTAAGTCTCACTGAAGCTTTCTTT. Amino acid sequence: CASSLSLTEAFF.

The chain links TRBV5-4 to TRBJ2-3; D unresolved. Between the trimmed V and J ends, which lost 2 bases and 4 bases, there was a span of 5 bases. Germline CDR1 and CDR2: SGHNT and YYREEE (reference sequence). This CDR3 contains 12 residues. The CDR3 spells CASSFIADTQYF. The CDR3 DNA reads as TGTGCCAGCAGCTTCATAGCAGATACGCAGTATTTT.

This sequence joins TRBV27 and TRBJ2-5; 11 nucleotides align to TRBD1. The CDR3 length is 15 residues. CDR1 MNHEY and CDR2 SMNVEV come from the germline V gene (reference sequence). Trimming at V came to 5 bases and at J to 5 bases, leaving 7 bases not matched to a gene. The chain's CDR3 is CASSPWTGGQETQYF. The CDR3 bases are TGTGCCAGCAGTCCCTGGACAGGGGGCCAGGAGACCCAGTACTTC.

J is TRBJ2-2 and V is TRBV18; TRBD1 agrees at 8 bases. The CDR3 spans 15 residues. Germline CDR1 reads KGHSH; CDR2 reads LQKENI. The J segment lost 2 bases and the V segment lost 4 bases, leaving 3 bases of the junction unmatched. Written as DNA, the CDR3 is TGTGCCAGCTCACTCGGACAGGGCAACACCGGGGAGCTGTTTTTT. Protein product: CASSLGQGNTGELFF.

The J gene is TRBJ1-1, the V gene TRBV9; D is uncertain. Trimming cost V 0 bases and J 1 base, with 7 bases left between them. The V gene's germline CDR1 is SGDLS and CDR2 YYNGEE. This CDR3 spans 14 amino acids. DNA for the CDR3: TGTGCCAGCAGCGTAGGACACCAGAACACTGAAGCTTTCTTT. It encodes CASSVGHQNTEAFF.

V and J are TRBV5-4 and TRBJ2-7; D is possibly TRBD2 (6 bases). Germline values: CDR1 SGHNT, CDR2 YYREEE (reference sequence). The CDR3 runs 15 residues. Trimming left V 4 bases short and J 0 bases short, with 14 bases between. CDR3 DNA: TGTGCCAGCAGCCTCGGGACTTTGAGCTCCTACGAGCAGTACTTC. Translation gives CASSLGTLSSYEQYF.